This T cell receptor (beta chain) emerged from a study of blood T cell repertoires in COVID-19. Study in general: The United States, Italy and Spain provided the acute and convalescent COVID-19 samples.

Produced via immunoSEQ multiplex PCR; TCRdb's table is partial and in-frame only. This table holds around 200,000 clones, approximately 90% found once. V shed 2 bases and J shed 5 bases, with 13 bases lying between them. Germline loops: CDR1 MNHEY, CDR2 SVGAGI. The CDR3 covers 15 residues. The table lists this clone with a few counts. The sequenced sample was peripheral blood. The chain joins TRBV6-5 to TRBJ1-5; TRBD1 is a possible D gene (6 bases). The clonotype originates from a man older than 75 with acute or convalescent COVID-19. The CDR3 region has the DNA TGTGCCAGCAGTTACACCACAGGGACCGATCAGCCCCAGCATTTT. Its protein product is CASSYTTGTDQPQHF.